This T cell receptor (beta chain) came from a study of T cell responses to AZD1222 COVID-19 vaccine. Overall study results and limits: The repertoires were collected only after the peak T cell response.

Only in-frame clones appear in the TCRdb table, and some are missing; sequencing was by immunoSEQ multiplex PCR. There are under 200,000 clones in the sample; around 85% occur only once, and roughly 0.98% lies in the top ten. Second-dose timings of about 4 or about 12 weeks were pooled. Remarks on this clone: Its antigen is unidentified.

V lost 4 bases and J 1 base, leaving 10 bases between the germline ends. CDR3 length equals 14 residues. Germline V lookup: CDR1 LGHDT, CDR2 YNNKEL (reference sequence). The TCR was taken from an adult who received the AZD1222 COVID-19 vaccine. This chain connects TRBV3-1 (or the pseudogene TRBV3-2) to TRBJ1-1; D gene unclear. Sequencing was performed on peripheral blood, taken 28 days after the second AZD1222 dose. The CDR3 protein is CASSPDVWNTEAFF. The CDR3 DNA reads TGTGCCAGCAGCCCTGACGTTTGGAACACTGAAGCTTTCTTT.